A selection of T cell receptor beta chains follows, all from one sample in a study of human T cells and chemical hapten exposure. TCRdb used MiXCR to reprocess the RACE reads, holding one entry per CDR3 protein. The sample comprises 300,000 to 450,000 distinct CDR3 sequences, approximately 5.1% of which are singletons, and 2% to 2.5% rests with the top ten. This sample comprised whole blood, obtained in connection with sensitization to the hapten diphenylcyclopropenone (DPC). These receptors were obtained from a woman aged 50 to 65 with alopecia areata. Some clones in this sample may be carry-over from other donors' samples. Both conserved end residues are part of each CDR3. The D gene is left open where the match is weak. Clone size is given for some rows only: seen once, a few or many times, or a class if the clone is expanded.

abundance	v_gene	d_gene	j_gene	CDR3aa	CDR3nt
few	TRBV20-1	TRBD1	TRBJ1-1	CSAATGLGTEAFF	TGCAGTGCGGCGACAGGGCTCGGGACTGAAGCTTTCTTT
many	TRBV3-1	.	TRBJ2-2	CASSRGTGELFF	TGTGCCAGCAGCCGCGGAACCGGGGAGCTGTTTTTT
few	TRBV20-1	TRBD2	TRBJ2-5	CSARDFKRGGRRETQYF	TGCAGTGCTAGAGATTTCAAGCGGGGGGGCCGTCGGGAGACCCAGTACTTC
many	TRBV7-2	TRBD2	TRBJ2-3	CASSFSGGSLTTDTQYF	TGTGCCAGCAGCTTTAGCGGGGGGTCCTTGACCACAGATACGCAGTATTTT
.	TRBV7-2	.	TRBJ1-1	CASSSRPANTEAFF	TGTGCCAGCAGCTCGCGGCCGGCAAACACTGAAGCTTTCTTT
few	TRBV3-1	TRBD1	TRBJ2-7	CASSQGQGGTYEQYF	TGTGCCAGCAGCCAAGGACAGGGGGGAACCTACGAGCAGTACTTC
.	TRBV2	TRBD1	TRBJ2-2	CASTENRGNTGELFF	TGTGCCAGCACTGAGAACAGGGGAAATACCGGGGAGCTGTTTTTT
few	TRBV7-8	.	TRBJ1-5	CASRARGDQPQHF	TGTGCCAGCAGAGCGAGGGGGGATCAGCCCCAGCATTTT
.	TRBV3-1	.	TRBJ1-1	CASSPWDQNTEAFF	TGTGCCAGCAGCCCCTGGGACCAGAACACTGAAGCTTTCTTT
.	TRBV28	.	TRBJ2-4	CASSTSGAMAKNIQYF	TGTGCCAGCAGTACCTCAGGGGCTATGGCCAAAAACATTCAGTACTTC
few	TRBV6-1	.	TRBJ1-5	CASSEQHWGNQPQHF	TGTGCCAGCAGTGAACAGCACTGGGGGAATCAGCCCCAGCATTTT
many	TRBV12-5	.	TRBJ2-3	CASGLWTSGPDTQYF	TGTGCTAGTGGTTTGTGGACTTCGGGGCCAGATACGCAGTATTTT
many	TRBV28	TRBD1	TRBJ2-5	CASSQGTGGQETQYF	TGTGCCAGCAGTCAAGGGACAGGGGGCCAGGAGACCCAGTACTTC
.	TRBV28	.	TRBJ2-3	CASSLVLRQATDTQYF	TGTGCCAGCAGTTTGGTTTTGCGGCAGGCCACAGATACGCAGTATTTT
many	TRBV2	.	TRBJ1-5	CASNPGPNRQPQHF	TGTGCCAGTAATCCGGGCCCTAATCGTCAGCCCCAGCATTTT
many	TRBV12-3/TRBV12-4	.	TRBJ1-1	CASSSLLWGKNTEAFF	TGTGCCAGCAGTTCTCTATTATGGGGGAAGAACACTGAAGCTTTCTTT
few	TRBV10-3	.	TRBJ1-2	CAISEPEREGNYGYTF	TGTGCCATCAGTGAGCCCGAGCGGGAAGGGAACTATGGCTACACCTTC
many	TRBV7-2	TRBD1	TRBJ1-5	CASSLEVQGAAQPQHF	TGTGCCAGCAGTCTAGAGGTGCAGGGGGCCGCTCAGCCCCAGCATTTT
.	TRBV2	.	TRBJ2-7	CASRDGNEQYF	TGTGCCAGCAGAGACGGGAACGAGCAGTACTTC
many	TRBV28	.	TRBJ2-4	CASGFKNIQYF	TGTGCCAGCGGATTCAAAAACATTCAGTACTTC
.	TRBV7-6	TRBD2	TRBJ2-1	CASSSRTSGRVNEQFF	TGTGCCAGCAGCTCCCGGACTAGCGGGAGAGTTAATGAGCAGTTCTTC
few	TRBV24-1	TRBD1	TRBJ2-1	CATSDFGQGNEQFF	TGTGCCACCAGTGATTTCGGACAGGGGAATGAGCAGTTCTTC
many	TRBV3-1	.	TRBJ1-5	CASSQGTGGQPQHF	TGTGCCAGCAGCCAAGGAACGGGTGGCCAGCCCCAGCATTTT
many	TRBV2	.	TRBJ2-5	CASSVQETQYF	TGTGCCAGCAGCGTCCAAGAGACCCAGTACTTC
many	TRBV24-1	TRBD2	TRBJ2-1	CATSARRGGSRDEQFF	TGTGCCACCAGTGCGCGGCGGGGCGGGAGTAGAGATGAGCAGTTCTTC
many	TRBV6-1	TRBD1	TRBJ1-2	CASSEWGQGHGYTF	TGTGCCAGCAGTGAATGGGGACAGGGGCATGGCTACACCTTC
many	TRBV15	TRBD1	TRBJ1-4	CATSRVVTGGGKLFF	TGTGCCACCAGCAGAGTCGTCACAGGGGGCGGAAAACTGTTTTTT
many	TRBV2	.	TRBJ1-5	CASTLSGGVQPQHF	TGTGCCAGCACCCTCTCCGGGGGGGTTCAGCCCCAGCATTTT
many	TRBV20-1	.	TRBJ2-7	CSARDDRTTQIYEQYF	TGCAGTGCTAGAGATGACAGGACCACTCAAATCTACGAGCAGTACTTC
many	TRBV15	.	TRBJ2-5	CATSNSEGRETQYF	TGTGCCACCAGCAACTCGGAGGGGCGAGAGACCCAGTACTTC
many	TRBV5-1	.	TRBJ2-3	CASSLWSGSGDTQYF	TGCGCCAGCAGCTTGTGGTCCGGGAGCGGAGATACGCAGTATTTT
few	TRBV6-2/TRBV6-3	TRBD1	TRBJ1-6	CASGTGVSPLHF	TGTGCCAGCGGGACAGGCGTTTCACCCCTCCACTTT
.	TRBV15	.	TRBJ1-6	CATSRESSDNSPLHF	TGTGCCACCAGCAGAGAGAGTTCAGATAATTCACCCCTCCACTTT
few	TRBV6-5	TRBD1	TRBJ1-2	CASRNRGAGGYTF	TGTGCCAGCAGAAACAGGGGTGCGGGAGGCTACACCTTC
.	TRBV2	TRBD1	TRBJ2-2	CASILTGANTGELFF	TGTGCCAGCATCCTGACAGGGGCGAACACCGGGGAGCTGTTTTTT
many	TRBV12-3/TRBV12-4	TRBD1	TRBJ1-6	CASSPGQGSHALHF	TGTGCCAGCAGTCCAGGACAGGGCAGTCATGCCCTCCACTTT
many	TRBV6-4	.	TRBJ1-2	CASSAREIYGYTF	TGTGCCAGCAGTGCACGAGAGATCTATGGCTACACCTTC
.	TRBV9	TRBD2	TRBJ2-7	CASSVAASGPYEQYF	TGTGCCAGCAGCGTAGCCGCTAGCGGACCCTACGAGCAGTACTTC
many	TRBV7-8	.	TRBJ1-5	CASSSLDGPNQPQHF	TGTGCCAGCAGCTCGTTGGACGGACCCAATCAGCCCCAGCATTTT
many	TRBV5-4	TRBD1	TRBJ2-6	CASSSDRGKSGANVLTF	TGTGCCAGCAGCTCGGACAGGGGAAAGTCTGGGGCCAACGTCCTGACTTTC